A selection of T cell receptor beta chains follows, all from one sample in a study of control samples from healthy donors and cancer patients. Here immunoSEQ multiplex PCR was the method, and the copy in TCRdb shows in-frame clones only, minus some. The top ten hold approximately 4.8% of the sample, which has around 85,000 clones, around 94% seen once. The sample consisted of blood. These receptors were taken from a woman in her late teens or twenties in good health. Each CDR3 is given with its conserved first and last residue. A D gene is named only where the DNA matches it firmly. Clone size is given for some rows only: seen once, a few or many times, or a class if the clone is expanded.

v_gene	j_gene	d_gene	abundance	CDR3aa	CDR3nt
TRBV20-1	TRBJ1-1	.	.	CSGEAGLAFF	TGCAGTGGAGAGGCGGGGTTAGCTTTCTTT
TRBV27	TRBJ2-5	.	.	CASSLGGIGETQYF	TGTGCCAGCAGTTTAGGGGGAATTGGGGAGACCCAGTACTTC
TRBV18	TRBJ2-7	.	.	CASSPEAYYEQYF	TGTGCCAGCTCCCCTGAGGCGTACTACGAGCAGTACTTC
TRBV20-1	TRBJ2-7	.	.	CSASMGSYEQYF	TGCAGTGCTAGTATGGGGTCCTACGAGCAGTACTTC
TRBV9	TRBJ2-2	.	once	CASSFYTGELFF	TGTGCCAGCAGCTTCTACACCGGGGAGCTGTTTTTT
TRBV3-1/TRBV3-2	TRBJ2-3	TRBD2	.	CASSQVGLAGSPLSTDTQYF	TGTGCCAGCAGCCAAGTAGGTCTAGCGGGGTCACCTCTATCCACAGATACGCAGTATTTT
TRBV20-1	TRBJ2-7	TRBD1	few	CSASGETGSPYEQYF	TGCAGTGCTAGTGGGGAGACAGGGAGCCCCTACGAGCAGTACTTC
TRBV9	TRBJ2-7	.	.	CASSVAGGIRYEQYF	TGTGCCAGCAGCGTAGCTGGTGGGATACGCTACGAGCAGTACTTC
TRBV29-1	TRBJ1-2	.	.	CSVEGSLEGYTF	TGCAGCGTGGAAGGGTCACTCGAGGGCTACACCTTC
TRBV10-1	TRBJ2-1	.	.	CASSGSGSGEQFF	TGCGCCAGCAGTGGGTCGGGGAGCGGTGAGCAGTTCTTC
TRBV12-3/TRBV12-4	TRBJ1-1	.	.	CASTLLRTLGAFF	TGTGCCAGCACCCTTCTACGGACACTGGGAGCTTTCTTT
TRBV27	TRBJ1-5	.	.	CASSLLGSNQPQHF	TGTGCCAGCAGTTTATTGGGTAGCAATCAGCCCCAGCATTTT
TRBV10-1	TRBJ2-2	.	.	CASSEGSGELFF	TGCGCCAGCAGTGAGGGCTCCGGGGAGCTGTTTTTT
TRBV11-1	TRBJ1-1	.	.	CASSLGGRTEAFF	TGTGCCAGCAGCTTAGGAGGGAGGACTGAAGCTTTCTTT
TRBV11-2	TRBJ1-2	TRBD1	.	CASSKGQGGSNYGYTF	TGTGCCAGCAGCAAAGGACAGGGGGGGTCTAACTATGGCTACACCTTC
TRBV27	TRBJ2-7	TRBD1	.	CASSFGTGGYEQYF	TGTGCCAGCAGTTTTGGGACAGGGGGCTACGAGCAGTACTTC
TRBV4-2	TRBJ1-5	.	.	CASSQEIAFNQPQHF	TGTGCCAGCAGCCAAGAGATCGCCTTCAATCAGCCCCAGCATTTT
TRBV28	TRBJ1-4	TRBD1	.	CASSPPGQGWTNEKLFF	TGTGCCAGCAGTCCCCCGGGACAGGGGTGGACTAATGAAAAACTGTTTTTT
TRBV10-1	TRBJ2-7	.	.	CASSEAGSHYEQYF	TGCGCCAGCAGTGAGGCAGGGAGTCACTACGAGCAGTACTTC
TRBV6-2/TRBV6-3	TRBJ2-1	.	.	CASSAPLGPYNEQFF	TGTGCCAGCAGTGCCCCCTTGGGACCGTACAATGAGCAGTTCTTC
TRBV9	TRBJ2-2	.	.	CASRSDRNTGELFF	TGTGCCAGCAGGTCGGACAGGAACACCGGGGAGCTGTTTTTT
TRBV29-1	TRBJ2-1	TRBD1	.	CSVEGLRTGYNEQFF	TGCAGCGTTGAAGGTCTTCGGACAGGATACAATGAGCAGTTCTTC
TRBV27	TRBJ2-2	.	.	CASTDGQGLTGELFF	TGTGCCAGCACCGACGGGCAGGGCTTAACCGGGGAGCTGTTTTTT
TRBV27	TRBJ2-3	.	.	CASSFVNSDTQYF	TGTGCCAGCAGTTTCGTTAATTCAGATACGCAGTATTTT
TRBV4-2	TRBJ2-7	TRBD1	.	CASSPGTGESHEQYF	TGTGCCAGCAGCCCAGGGACAGGGGAATCCCACGAGCAGTACTTC
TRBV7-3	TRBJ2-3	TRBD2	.	CASSVSGGDTDTQYF	TGTGCCAGCAGCGTAAGCGGGGGGGACACAGATACGCAGTATTTT
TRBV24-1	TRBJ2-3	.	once	CATSDHGGGFTDTQYF	TGTGCCACCAGTGACCATGGAGGGGGTTTCACAGATACGCAGTATTTT
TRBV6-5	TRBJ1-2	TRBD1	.	CASRRTGDGGYGYTF	TGTGCCAGCAGAAGGACAGGGGACGGTGGCTATGGCTACACCTTC
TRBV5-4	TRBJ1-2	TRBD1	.	CASSVPGQPGGYTF	TGTGCCAGCTCGGTTCCGGGACAGCCGGGCGGCTACACCTTC
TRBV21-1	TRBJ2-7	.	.	CASSKLGGPRRYEQYF	TGTGCCAGCAGCAAATTGGGGGGCCCGCGACGATACGAGCAGTACTTC
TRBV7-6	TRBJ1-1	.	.	CASSLGGPNTEAFF	TGTGCCAGCAGCTTAGGGGGTCCGAACACTGAAGCTTTCTTT
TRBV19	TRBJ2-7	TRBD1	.	CASSKHGGQGAENEQYF	TGTGCCAGTAGTAAACACGGCGGACAGGGGGCTGAAAACGAGCAGTACTTC
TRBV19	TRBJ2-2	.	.	CASSMNPMSGELFF	TGTGCCAGTAGTATGAACCCAATGTCCGGGGAGCTGTTTTTT
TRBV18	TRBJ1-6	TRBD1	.	CASSAGQGEYSPLHF	TGTGCCAGCTCCGCGGGACAGGGGGAGTATTCACCCCTCCACTTT
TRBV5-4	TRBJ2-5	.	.	CASSLAGGRPPFRYQETQYF	TGTGCCAGCAGCTTGGCCGGGGGTAGACCCCCATTTAGGTACCAAGAGACCCAGTACTTC
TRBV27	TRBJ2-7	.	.	CASTSLGSTYEQYF	TGTGCCAGCACCTCTCTGGGGAGCACCTACGAGCAGTACTTC
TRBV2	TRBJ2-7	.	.	CASSADLGYYEQYF	TGTGCCAGCAGTGCCGACCTGGGCTACTACGAGCAGTACTTC
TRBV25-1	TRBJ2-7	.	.	CASMATLSYEQYF	TGTGCCAGCATGGCCACTCTTTCCTACGAGCAGTACTTC
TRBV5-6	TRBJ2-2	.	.	CASSLRLREYTGELFF	TGTGCCAGCAGCTTGCGTCTCAGGGAGTACACCGGGGAGCTGTTTTTT
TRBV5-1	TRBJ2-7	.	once	CASSFGGTTQWEQYF	TGCGCCAGCAGCTTCGGCGGGACCACTCAGTGGGAGCAGTACTTC
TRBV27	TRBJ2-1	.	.	CATLIQGRITNEQFF	TGTGCCACCTTGATACAGGGTAGGATAACGAATGAGCAGTTCTTC
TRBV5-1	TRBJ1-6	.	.	CASSLAGTVNSPLHF	TGCGCCAGCAGCTTGGCCGGGACGGTTAATTCACCCCTCCACTTT
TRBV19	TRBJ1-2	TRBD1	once	CASSTTGTGGNYGYTF	TGTGCCAGTAGTACTACAGGGACAGGGGGTAACTATGGCTACACCTTC
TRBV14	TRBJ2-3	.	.	CASSQAGYTQYF	TGTGCCAGCAGCCAAGCTGGGTATACGCAGTATTTT
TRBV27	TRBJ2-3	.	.	CASSASRSTDTQYF	TGTGCCAGCAGTGCGTCCCGGAGCACAGATACGCAGTATTTT